This TCR beta chain was obtained from a study of Tregs in tolerant kidney transplant recipients. This CDR3 has 14 residues. V was cut by 4 bases and J by 0 bases, with 7 bases left in between. Germline values: CDR1 SGHRS, CDR2 YFSETQ. CD4+CD25+CD127- Tregs, CD4+CD25- non-Tregs, CD4 and CD8 cells were sorted. The study's findings and limits: No direct test of biological reproducibility was done here.

The assay was immunoSEQ multiplex PCR, and TCRdb's table has in-frame clones only and misses some. There are roughly 250,000 clones in the sample; approximately 83% occur only once, and less than 0.75% lies in the top ten. Note on this clone: Its antigen is undetermined.

The sequence derives from a human donor in good health. V gene TRBV5-1 combines with J gene TRBJ1-4; D gene unclear. The sample comprised CD4+ T cells from blood. CDR3 DNA: TGCGCCAGCAGCCCGGGGTCAACTAATGAAAAACTGTTTTTT. This encodes CASSPGSTNEKLFF.